This T cell receptor (beta chain) is drawn from a study of blood T cell repertoires in COVID-19. As processed by the authors: From reference gene primer amplification, estimates of nucleated cell counts were derived. Some clones are missing from TCRdb's copy, which holds only in-frame ones; the method was immunoSEQ multiplex PCR. V, J and clone size were drawn from that table, and D and trimming were deduced from the DNA. The sample contains around 300,000 clones, around 85% of which appear only once. Trimming shortened V by 5 bases and J by 3 bases, and 8 bases separated the two germline ends. Per the germline V gene, CDR1 is DFQATT and CDR2 is SNEGSKA (reference sequence). The CDR3 consists of 11 residues. This clone appeared a few times.

The sequencing input was peripheral blood. The receptor was isolated from a human donor in a cohort sampled during active COVID-19. The chain carries TRBV20-1 and TRBJ2-7, with no clear D. CDR3 DNA: TGCAGTGCTGAGGCTAGCTACGAGCAGTACTTC. Protein: CSAEASYEQYF.